This passage covers 14 T cell receptor beta chains from one sample sequenced in a study of blood T cell repertoires in COVID-19. Only in-frame clones appear in the TCRdb table, and some are missing; sequencing was by immunoSEQ multiplex PCR. The data contain 490,000 or so clones, around nine tenths of them singletons. Material for sequencing was PBMCs or T cells enriched from blood (not recorded which). The receptors were gathered from a woman aged 60 to 75 who had recovered from COVID-19.

This clone appeared a single time. The gene calls are TRBV4-1 and TRBJ1-4, with D possibly being TRBD1 (5 bases). CDR3 length: 15 residues. Trimming removed 0 bases from V and 3 bases from J, with 8 bases in between. Germline values: CDR1 MGHRA, CDR2 YSYEKL. The CDR3 sequence is CASSQDQGPNEKLFF. CDR3 coding DNA: TGCGCCAGCAGCCAAGATCAGGGCCCTAATGAAAAACTGTTTTTT.

This rearrangement joins TRBV11-2 to TRBJ1-1; D is unresolved. The CDR3 has 12 amino acids. Deletions cut 5 bases from V and 4 bases from J, with 8 bases between. The germline CDR1 and CDR2 sequences are SGHAT and FQNNGV. CDR3: CASSRQFTEAFF. The CDR3 nucleotides read TGTGCCAGCAGCCGTCAGTTCACTGAAGCTTTCTTT.

The chain uses TRBV28 and TRBJ1-5, with 9 bases aligning to TRBD1. Germline trimming cut 1 base from V and 6 bases from J; bases unmatched to any gene: 4. CDR1 is MDHEN, CDR2 SYDVKM, per germline. CDR3 size: 15 residues. DNA of the CDR3: TGTGCCAGCAGTTTATACAGGGGGCGAGGTCAGCCCCAGCATTTT. This codes for CASSLYRGRGQPQHF.

The chain recombines TRBV5-1 with TRBJ2-1; D unresolved. The CDR3 covers 13 residues. Germline CDR1 and CDR2: SGHRS and YFSETQ. Trimming cost V 2 bases and J 7 bases, with 10 bases left between them. The DNA for the CDR3 is TGCGCCAGCAGCTTAAGCCCCCTGAATGAGCAGTTCTTC. This encodes CASSLSPLNEQFF.

The rearrangement uses TRBV27 and TRBJ1-1, with D unclear. The ends were cut back, 4 bases at V and 5 bases at J, with 5 bases in the middle. The CDR3 consists of 11 residues. Germline CDR1 and CDR2: MNHEY and SMNVEV (reference sequence). This CDR3 reads CASSSGTEAFF. CDR3 bases: TGTGCCAGCAGTTCAGGTACTGAAGCTTTCTTT.

The chain couples TRBV6-5 to TRBJ1-1; D remains unclear. V lost 7 bases and J lost 11, with 14 bases in between. This CDR3 comprises 11 residues. Per germline, CDR1 MNHEY and CDR2 SVGAGI. The CDR3, as DNA: TGTGCCAGCATTATGGCCTCTTCCGCTTTCTTT. This codes for CASIMASSAFF.

This clone came up once. The same CDR3 arises from other DNA sequences in this sample as well. This chain uses TRBV5-1 with TRBJ2-5, with a possible D match to TRBD2 (7 bases). V was shortened by 0 bases and J by 4 bases, with 10 bases between the two germline ends. This CDR3 has 14 amino acids. The germline V gene encodes CDR1 SGHRS and CDR2 YFSETQ. The CDR3 protein is CASSLGGGRETQYF. In DNA form, the CDR3 reads TGCGCCAGCAGCTTGGGGGGGGGCCGAGAGACCCAGTACTTC.

This chain links TRBV5-4 with TRBJ2-2; perhaps TRBD1 as D (6 bases). The V end was cut by 9 bases, the J end by 0 bases, with 15 bases between. The germline CDR1 and CDR2 sequences are SGHNT and YYREEE (reference sequence). This CDR3 has 15 residues. The chain's CDR3 is CATLLRGSNTGELFF. The CDR3 DNA reads as TGTGCCACCCTACTAAGGGGGTCGAACACCGGGGAGCTGTTTTTT.

The rearrangement uses TRBV19 and TRBJ1-4; D gene unclear. Germline loops: CDR1 LNHDA, CDR2 SQIVND (reference sequence). This CDR3 has 13 amino acids. V was shortened by 6 bases and J by 5 bases, with 10 bases between the two germline ends. The CDR3 loop reads CASRQRSNEKLFF. The CDR3 nucleotides are TGTGCCAGTAGGCAGCGGTCGAATGAAAAACTGTTTTTT.

The chain is built from TRBV7-9 and TRBJ2-2; D is unresolved. Germline CDR1 and CDR2: SEHNR and FQNEAQ (reference sequence). The V gene lost 5 bases and the J gene lost 1 base, with 8 bases spanning the gap. The CDR3 has 14 amino acids. This chain's CDR3 is CASSQAWNTGELFF. The CDR3 DNA reads TGTGCCAGCAGCCAGGCATGGAACACCGGGGAGCTGTTTTTT.

The table lists this clone with a count of one. This chain uses TRBV9 with TRBJ1-2; 9 bases are shared with TRBD1. The CDR3 has 15 residues. The J segment lost 8 bases and the V segment lost 4 bases, leaving 12 bases of the junction unmatched. From germline, CDR1 is SGDLS and CDR2 YYNGEE. The CDR3 nucleotides are TGTGCCAGCAGCCGGTCTTGGGACAGGGCGTCCGGCTACACCTTC. Its protein product is CASSRSWDRASGYTF.

The chain employs TRBV6-1 and TRBJ2-7; perhaps TRBD1 as D (5 bases). V shed 1 base and J shed 3 bases, with 13 bases lying between them. Germline CDR1 MNHNS, CDR2 SASEGT. This CDR3 spans 15 amino acids. The DNA of the CDR3 is TGTGCCAGCAGTGAAGGGTGGGGCACCATCTACGAGCAGTACGTC. The encoded protein is CASSEGWGTIYEQYV.

V gene TRBV27 combines with J gene TRBJ1-1, with TRBD1 matching over 7 bases. Germline loops: CDR1 MNHEY, CDR2 SMNVEV (reference sequence). Trimming at V came to 3 bases and at J to 0 bases, leaving 10 bases not matched to a gene. The length of the CDR3 is 17 residues. The CDR3 region has the DNA TGTGCCAGCAGTTTGTTGGCTCAACAGGGGATGAACACTGAAGCTTTCTTT. Translating gives CASSLLAQQGMNTEAFF.

V gene TRBV6-2 or TRBV6-3 combines with J gene TRBJ1-1; D is uncertain. This CDR3 contains 12 residues. With 4 bases removed from V and 4 bases from J, the gap between germline ends came to 7 bases. CDR1 is MNHEY, CDR2 SVGEGT, per germline. Here the CDR3 reads CASSFRGTEAFF. The CDR3 DNA reads TGTGCCAGCAGTTTTAGAGGCACTGAAGCTTTCTTT.